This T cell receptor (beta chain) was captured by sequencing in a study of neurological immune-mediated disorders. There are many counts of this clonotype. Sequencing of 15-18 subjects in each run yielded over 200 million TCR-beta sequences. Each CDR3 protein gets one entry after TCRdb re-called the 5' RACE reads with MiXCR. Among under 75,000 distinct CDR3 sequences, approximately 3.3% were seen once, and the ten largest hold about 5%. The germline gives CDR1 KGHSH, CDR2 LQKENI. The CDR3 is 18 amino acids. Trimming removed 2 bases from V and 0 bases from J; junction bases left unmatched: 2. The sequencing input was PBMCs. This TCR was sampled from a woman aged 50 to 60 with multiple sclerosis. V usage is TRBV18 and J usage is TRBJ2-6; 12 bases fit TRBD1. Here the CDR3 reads CASSPGTGGYSGANVLTF. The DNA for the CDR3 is TGTGCCAGCTCACCAGGGACAGGGGGCTACTCTGGGGCCAACGTCCTGACTTTC.